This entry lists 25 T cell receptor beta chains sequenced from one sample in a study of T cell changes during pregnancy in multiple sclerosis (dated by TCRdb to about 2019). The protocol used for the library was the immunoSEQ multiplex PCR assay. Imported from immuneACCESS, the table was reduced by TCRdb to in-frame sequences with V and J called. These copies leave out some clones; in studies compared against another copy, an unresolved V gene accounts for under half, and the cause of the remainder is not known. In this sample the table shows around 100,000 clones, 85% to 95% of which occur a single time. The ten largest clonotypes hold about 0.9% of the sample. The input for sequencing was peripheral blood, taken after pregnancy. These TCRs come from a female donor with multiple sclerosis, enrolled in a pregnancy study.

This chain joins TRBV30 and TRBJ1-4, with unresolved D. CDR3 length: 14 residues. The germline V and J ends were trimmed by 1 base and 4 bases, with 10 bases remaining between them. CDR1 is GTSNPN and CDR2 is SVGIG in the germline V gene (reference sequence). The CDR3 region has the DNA TGTGCCTGGAGTGCGGTCAGGAATAATGAAAAACTGTTTTTT. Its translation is CAWSAVRNNEKLFF.

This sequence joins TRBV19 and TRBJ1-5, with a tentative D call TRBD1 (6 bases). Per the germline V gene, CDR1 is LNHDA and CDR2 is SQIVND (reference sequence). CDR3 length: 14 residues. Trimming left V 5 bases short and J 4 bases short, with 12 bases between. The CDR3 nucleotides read TGTGCCAGTAGTTTCGGACAGCCAAATCAGCCCCAGCATTTT. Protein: CASSFGQPNQPQHF.

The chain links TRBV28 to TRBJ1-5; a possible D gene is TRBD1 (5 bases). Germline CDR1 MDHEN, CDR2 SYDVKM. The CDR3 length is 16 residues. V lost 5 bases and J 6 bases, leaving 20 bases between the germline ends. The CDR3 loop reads CASSDLGEAGGQPQHF. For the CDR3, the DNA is TGTGCCAGCAGTGATCTCGGAGAGGCGGGGGGTCAGCCCCAGCATTTT. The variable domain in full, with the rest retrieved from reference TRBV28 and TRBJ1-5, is DVKVTQSSRYLVKRTGEKVFLECVQDMDHENMFWYRQDPGLGLRLIYFSYDVKMKEKGDIPEGYSVSREKKERFSLILESASTNQTSMYLCASSDLGEAGGQPQHFGDGTRLSIL.

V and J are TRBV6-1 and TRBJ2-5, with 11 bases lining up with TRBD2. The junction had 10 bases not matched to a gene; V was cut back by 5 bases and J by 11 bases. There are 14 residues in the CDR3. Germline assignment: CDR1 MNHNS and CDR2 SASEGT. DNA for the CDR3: TGTGCCAGCAGTACTAGCGGGAGCCCTTTGGGGCAGTACTTC. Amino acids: CASSTSGSPLGQYF.

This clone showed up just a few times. The CDR3 is CASSSQQGSNYGYTF. In nucleotides, the CDR3 is TGTGCCAGCAGCTCCCAGCAGGGATCTAACTATGGCTACACCTTC. V usage is TRBV7-9 and J usage is TRBJ1-2, with D tentatively TRBD1 (5 bases). This CDR3 has 15 amino acids. The V and J ends lost 4 bases and 0 bases respectively, with 12 bases between them. From germline, CDR1 is SEHNR and CDR2 FQNEAQ (reference sequence).

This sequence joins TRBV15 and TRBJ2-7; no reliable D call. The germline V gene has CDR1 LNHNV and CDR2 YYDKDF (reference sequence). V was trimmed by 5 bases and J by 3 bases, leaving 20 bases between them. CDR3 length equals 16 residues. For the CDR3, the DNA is TGTGCCACCAGCCCGAGCGCAGATTTAGGTTTCTACGAGCAGTACTTC. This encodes CATSPSADLGFYEQYF.

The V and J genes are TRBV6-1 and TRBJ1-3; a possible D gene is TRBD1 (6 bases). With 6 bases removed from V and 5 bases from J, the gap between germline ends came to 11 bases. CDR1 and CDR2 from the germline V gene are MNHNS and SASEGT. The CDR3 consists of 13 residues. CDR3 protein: CASRSTGRNTIYF. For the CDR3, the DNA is TGTGCCAGCAGATCGACAGGAAGAAACACCATATATTTT.

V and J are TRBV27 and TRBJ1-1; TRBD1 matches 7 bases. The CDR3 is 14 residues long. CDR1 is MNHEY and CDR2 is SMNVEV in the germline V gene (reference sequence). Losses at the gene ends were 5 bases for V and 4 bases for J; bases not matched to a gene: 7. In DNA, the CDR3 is TGTGCCAGCAGTCTAGGGGGCACGAGCACTGAAGCTTTCTTT. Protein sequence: CASSLGGTSTEAFF.

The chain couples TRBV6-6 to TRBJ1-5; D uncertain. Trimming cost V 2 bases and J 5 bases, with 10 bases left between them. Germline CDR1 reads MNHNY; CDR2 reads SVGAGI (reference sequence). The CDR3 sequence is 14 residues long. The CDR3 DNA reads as TGTGCCAGCAGTTACGAGGGCTATTATCAGCCCCAGCATTTT. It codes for CASSYEGYYQPQHF.

Here the CDR3 DNA reads TGTGCCAGCACCAACACAGATACGCAGTATTTT. Protein product: CASTNTDTQYF. The J gene is TRBJ2-3, the V gene TRBV9; D gene uncertain. With 6 bases removed from V and 2 bases from J, the gap between germline ends came to 4 bases. The CDR3 consists of 11 residues. Germline V gene data show CDR1 as SGDLS and CDR2 as YYNGEE.

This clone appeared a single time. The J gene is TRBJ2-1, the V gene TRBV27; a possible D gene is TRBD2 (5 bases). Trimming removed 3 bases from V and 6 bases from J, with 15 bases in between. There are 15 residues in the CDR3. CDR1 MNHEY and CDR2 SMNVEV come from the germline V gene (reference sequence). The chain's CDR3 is CASSLDSRRSNEQFF. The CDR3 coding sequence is TGTGCCAGCAGTTTGGACTCCCGGAGGTCCAATGAGCAGTTCTTC.

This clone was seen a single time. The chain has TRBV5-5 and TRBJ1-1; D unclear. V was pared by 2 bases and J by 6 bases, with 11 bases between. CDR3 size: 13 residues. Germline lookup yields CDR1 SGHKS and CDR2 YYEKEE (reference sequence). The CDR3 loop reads CASSFPGSPEAFF. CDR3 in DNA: TGTGCCAGCAGCTTCCCAGGCTCCCCTGAAGCTTTCTTT.

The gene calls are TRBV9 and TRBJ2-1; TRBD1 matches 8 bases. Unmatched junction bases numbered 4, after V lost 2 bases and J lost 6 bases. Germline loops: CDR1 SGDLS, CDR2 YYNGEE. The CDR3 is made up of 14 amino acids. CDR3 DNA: TGTGCCAGCAGCGTTCAGGGGGCGCTCAATGAGCAGTTCTTC. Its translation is CASSVQGALNEQFF.

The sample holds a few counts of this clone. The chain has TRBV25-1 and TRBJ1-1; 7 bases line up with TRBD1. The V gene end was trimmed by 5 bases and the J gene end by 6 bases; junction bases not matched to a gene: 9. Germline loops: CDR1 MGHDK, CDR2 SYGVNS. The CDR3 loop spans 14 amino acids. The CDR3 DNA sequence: TGTGCCAGCAGTATCACAGGGGCTGCGGCTGAAGCTTTCTTT. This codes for CASSITGAAAEAFF.

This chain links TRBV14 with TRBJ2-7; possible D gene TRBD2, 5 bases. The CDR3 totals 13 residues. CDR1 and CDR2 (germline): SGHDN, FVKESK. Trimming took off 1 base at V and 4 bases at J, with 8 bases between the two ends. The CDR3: CASSQVAGYEQYF. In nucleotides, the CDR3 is TGTGCCAGCAGCCAAGTTGCGGGTTACGAGCAGTACTTC.

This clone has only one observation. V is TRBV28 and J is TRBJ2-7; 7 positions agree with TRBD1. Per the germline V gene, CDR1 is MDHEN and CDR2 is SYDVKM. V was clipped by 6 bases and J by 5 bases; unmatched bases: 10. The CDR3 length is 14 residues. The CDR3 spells CASSRGQWSDEQYF. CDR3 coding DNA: TGTGCCAGCAGCCGGGGACAGTGGTCGGACGAGCAGTACTTC.

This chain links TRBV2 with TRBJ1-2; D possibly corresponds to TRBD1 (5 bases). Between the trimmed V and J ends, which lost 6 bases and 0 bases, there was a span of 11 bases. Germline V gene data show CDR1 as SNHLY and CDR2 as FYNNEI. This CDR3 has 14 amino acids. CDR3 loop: CASRPTVSNYGYTF. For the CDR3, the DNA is TGTGCCAGCAGGCCGACAGTCTCTAACTATGGCTACACCTTC.

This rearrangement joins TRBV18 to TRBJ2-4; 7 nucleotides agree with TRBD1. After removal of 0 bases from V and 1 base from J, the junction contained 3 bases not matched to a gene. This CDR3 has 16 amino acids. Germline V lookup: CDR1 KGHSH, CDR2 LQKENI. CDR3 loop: CASSPPGQLAKNIQYF. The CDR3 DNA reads TGTGCCAGCTCACCACCGGGACAGCTGGCCAAAAACATTCAGTACTTC.

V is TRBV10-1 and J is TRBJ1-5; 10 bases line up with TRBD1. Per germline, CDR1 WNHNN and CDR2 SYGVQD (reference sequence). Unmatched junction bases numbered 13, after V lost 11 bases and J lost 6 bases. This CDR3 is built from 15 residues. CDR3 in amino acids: CAQILTGGSGQPQHF. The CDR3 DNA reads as TGCGCCCAGATTCTGACAGGGGGCTCGGGTCAGCCCCAGCATTTT.

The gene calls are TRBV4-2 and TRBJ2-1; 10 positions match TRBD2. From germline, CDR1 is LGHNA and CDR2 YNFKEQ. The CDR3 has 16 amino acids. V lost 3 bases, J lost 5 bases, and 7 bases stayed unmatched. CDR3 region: CASSHRWLAGDNEQFF. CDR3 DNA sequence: TGTGCCAGCAGCCACAGGTGGCTAGCGGGAGACAATGAGCAGTTCTTC.

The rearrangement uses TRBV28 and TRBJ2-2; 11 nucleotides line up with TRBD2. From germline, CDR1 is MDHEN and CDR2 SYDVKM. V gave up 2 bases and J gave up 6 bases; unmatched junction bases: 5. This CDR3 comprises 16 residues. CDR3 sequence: CASSLISGRAPGELFF. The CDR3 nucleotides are TGTGCCAGCAGTTTAATTAGCGGGAGGGCCCCCGGGGAGCTGTTTTTT. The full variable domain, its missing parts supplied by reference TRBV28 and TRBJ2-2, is DVKVTQSSRYLVKRTGEKVFLECVQDMDHENMFWYRQDPGLGLRLIYFSYDVKMKEKGDIPEGYSVSREKKERFSLILESASTNQTSMYLCASSLISGRAPGELFFGEGSRLTVL.

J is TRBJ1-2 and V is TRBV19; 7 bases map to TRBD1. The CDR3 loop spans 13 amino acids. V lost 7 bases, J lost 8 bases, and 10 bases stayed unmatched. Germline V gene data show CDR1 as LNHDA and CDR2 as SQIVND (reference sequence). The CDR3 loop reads CASTLTGFKGYTF. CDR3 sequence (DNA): TGTGCCAGTACCCTGACAGGGTTTAAGGGCTACACCTTC.

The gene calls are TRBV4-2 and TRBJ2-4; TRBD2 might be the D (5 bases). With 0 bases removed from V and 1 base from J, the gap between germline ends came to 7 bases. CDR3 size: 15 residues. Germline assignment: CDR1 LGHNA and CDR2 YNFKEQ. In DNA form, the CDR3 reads TGTGCCAGCAGCCAAGATCCGGGGGCCAAAAACATTCAGTACTTC. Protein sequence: CASSQDPGAKNIQYF.

CDR3 sequence (DNA): TGTGCCAGCAGTCCGATCGGGGGGGTCGACGGAGGCTACACCTTC. This gives the protein CASSPIGGVDGGYTF. The chain recombines TRBV6-5 with TRBJ1-2, with a possible D match to TRBD1 (5 bases). CDR3 length: 15 amino acids. The germline V gene encodes CDR1 MNHEY and CDR2 SVGAGI. V gave up 5 bases and J gave up 8 bases, with 21 bases separating them.

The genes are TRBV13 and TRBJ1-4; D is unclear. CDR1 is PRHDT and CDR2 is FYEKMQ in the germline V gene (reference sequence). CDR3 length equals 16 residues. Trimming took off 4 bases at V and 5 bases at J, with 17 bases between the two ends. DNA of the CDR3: TGTGCCAGCAGCTCCAGAAACGTCGGGTTAAATGAAAAACTGTTTTTT. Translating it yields CASSSRNVGLNEKLFF. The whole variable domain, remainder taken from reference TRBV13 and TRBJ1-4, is AAGVIQSPRHLIKEKRETATLKCYPIPRHDTVYWYQQGPGQDPQFLISFYEKMQSDKGSIPDRFSAQQFSDYHSELNMSSLELGDSALYFCASSSRNVGLNEKLFFGSGTQLSVL.